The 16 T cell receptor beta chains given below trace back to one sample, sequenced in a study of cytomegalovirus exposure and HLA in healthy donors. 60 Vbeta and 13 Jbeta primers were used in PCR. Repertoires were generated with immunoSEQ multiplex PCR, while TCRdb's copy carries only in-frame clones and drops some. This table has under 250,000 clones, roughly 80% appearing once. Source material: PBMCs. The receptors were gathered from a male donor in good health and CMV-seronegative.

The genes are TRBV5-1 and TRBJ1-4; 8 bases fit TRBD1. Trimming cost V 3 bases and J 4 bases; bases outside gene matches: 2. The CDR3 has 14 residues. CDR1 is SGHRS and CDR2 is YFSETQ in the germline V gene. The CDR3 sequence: CASSWTGNNEKLFF. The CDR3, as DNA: TGCGCCAGCAGCTGGACAGGGAATAATGAAAAACTGTTTTTT.

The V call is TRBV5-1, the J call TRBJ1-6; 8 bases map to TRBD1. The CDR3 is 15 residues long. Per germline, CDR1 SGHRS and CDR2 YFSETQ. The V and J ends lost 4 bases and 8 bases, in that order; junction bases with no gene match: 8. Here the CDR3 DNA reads TGCGCCAGCAGCGGCGGACAGGGAGGTGATTCACCCCTCCACTTT. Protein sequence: CASSGGQGGDSPLHF.

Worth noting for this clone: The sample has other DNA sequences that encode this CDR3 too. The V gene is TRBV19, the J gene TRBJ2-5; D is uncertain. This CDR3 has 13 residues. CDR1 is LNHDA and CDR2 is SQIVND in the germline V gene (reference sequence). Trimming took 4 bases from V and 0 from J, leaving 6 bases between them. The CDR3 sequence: CASSRAYQETQYF. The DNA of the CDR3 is TGTGCCAGTAGTAGGGCGTACCAAGAGACCCAGTACTTC. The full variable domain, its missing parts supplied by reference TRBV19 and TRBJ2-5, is DGGITQSPKYLFRKEGQNVTLSCEQNLNHDAMYWYRQDPGQGLRLIYYSQIVNDFQKGDIAEGYSVSREKKESFPLTVTSAQKNPTAFYLCASSRAYQETQYFGPGTRLLVL.

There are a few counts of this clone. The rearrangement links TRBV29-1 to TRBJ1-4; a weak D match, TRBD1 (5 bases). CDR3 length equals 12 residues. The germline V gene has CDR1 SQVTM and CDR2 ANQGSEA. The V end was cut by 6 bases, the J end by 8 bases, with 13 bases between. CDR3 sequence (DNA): TGCAGCGTGATGGACACGGACGAAAAACTGTTTTTT. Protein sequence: CSVMDTDEKLFF.

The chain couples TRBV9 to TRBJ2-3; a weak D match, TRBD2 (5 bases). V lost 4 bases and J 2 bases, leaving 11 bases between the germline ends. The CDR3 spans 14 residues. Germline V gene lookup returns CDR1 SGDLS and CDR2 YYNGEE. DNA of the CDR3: TGTGCCAGCAGCCCGCCGGGGTTCACAGATACGCAGTATTTT. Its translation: CASSPPGFTDTQYF.

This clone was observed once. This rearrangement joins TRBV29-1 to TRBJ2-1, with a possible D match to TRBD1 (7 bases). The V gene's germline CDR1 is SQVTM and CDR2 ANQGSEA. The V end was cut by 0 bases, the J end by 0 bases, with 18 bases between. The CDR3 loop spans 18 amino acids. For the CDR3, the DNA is TGCAGCGTTGAAGATCCAGGGGGGCAGGCAAGCTCCTACAATGAGCAGTTCTTC. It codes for CSVEDPGGQASSYNEQFF.

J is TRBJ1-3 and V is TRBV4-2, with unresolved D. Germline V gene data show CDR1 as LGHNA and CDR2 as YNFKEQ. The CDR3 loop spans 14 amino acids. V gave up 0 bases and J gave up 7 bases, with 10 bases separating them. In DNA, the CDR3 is TGTGCCAGCAGCCAAGACCCGGGAGCGAACACCATATATTTT. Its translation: CASSQDPGANTIYF.

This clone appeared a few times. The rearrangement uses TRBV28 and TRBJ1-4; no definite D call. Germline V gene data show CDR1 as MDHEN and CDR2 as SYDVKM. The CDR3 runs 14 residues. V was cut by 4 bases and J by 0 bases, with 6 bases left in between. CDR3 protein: CASSWASTNEKLFF. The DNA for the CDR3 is TGTGCCAGCAGTTGGGCGTCAACTAATGAAAAACTGTTTTTT.

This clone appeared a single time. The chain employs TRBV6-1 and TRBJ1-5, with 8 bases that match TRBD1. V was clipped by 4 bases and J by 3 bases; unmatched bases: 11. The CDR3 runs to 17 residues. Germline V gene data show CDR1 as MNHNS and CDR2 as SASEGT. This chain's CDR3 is CASSVKGQGHFNQPQHF. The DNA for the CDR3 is TGTGCCAGCAGTGTAAAAGGACAGGGCCATTTCAATCAGCCCCAGCATTTT.

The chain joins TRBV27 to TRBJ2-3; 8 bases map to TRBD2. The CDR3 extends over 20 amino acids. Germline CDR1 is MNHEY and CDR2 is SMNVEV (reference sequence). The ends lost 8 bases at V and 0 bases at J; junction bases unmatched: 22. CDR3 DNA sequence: TGTGCCAGCGGCCGCATCCCGGGACTAGGACGCTTCACTAGCACAGATACGCAGTATTTT. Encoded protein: CASGRIPGLGRFTSTDTQYF.

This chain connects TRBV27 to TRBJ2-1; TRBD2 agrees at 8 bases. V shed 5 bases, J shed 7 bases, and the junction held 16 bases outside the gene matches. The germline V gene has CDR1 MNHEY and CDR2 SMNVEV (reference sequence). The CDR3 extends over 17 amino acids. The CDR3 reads CASSAERRGGTSNEQFF. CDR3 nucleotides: TGTGCCAGCAGTGCTGAAAGACGGGGGGGCACCAGTAATGAGCAGTTCTTC.

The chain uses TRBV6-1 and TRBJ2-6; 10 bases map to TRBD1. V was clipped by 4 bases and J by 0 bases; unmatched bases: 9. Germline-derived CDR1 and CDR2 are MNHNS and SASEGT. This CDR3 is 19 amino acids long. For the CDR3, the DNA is TGTGCCAGCAGTGCGGAGGGACAGGGGCAGAGCTCTGGGGCCAACGTCCTGACTTTC. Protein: CASSAEGQGQSSGANVLTF.

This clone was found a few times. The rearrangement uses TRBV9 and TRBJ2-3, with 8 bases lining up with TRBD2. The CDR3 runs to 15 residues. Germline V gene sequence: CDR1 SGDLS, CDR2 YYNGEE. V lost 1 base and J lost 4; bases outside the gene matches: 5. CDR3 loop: CASSVSSGSPDTQYF. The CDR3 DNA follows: TGTGCCAGCAGCGTATCCAGCGGGAGCCCAGATACGCAGTATTTT.

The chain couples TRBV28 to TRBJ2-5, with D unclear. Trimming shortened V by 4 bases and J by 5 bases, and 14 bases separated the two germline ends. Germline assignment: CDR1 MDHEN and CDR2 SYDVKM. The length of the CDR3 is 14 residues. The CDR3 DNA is TGTGCCAGCAGTTCTACGACATTCATCGAGACCCAGTACTTC. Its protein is CASSSTTFIETQYF. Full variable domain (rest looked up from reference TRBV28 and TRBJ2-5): DVKVTQSSRYLVKRTGEKVFLECVQDMDHENMFWYRQDPGLGLRLIYFSYDVKMKEKGDIPEGYSVSREKKERFSLILESASTNQTSMYLCASSSTTFIETQYFGPGTRLLVL.

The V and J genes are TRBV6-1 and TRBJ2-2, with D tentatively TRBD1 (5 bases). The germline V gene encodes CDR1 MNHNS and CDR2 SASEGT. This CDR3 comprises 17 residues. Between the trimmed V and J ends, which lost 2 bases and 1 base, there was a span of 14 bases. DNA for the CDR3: TGTGCCAGCAGTGAACTCAGGCCAGGGCGGAACACCGGGGAGCTGTTTTTT. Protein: CASSELRPGRNTGELFF.

The CDR3 spells CASSGTVNEKLFF. In DNA form, the CDR3 reads TGTGCCAGCAGCGGGACAGTTAATGAAAAACTGTTTTTT. This chain connects TRBV5-4 to TRBJ1-4, with 7 positions matching TRBD1. Trimming took 4 bases from V and 4 from J; bases not matched to a gene: 1. This CDR3 spans 13 amino acids. Germline CDR1 and CDR2: SGHNT and YYREEE (reference sequence).